This TCR beta chain was recovered during a study of CD4 and CD8 cells across lung adenocarcinoma regions. The CDR3 is 16 residues long. V dropped 1 base and J dropped 2 bases, with 14 bases sitting between them. Germline-derived CDR1 and CDR2 are SGHRS and YFSETQ. TCRdb ran MiXCR on the PCR reads and lists one entry per CDR3 protein. The sample shows around 18,000 distinct CDR3 sequences, more than 45% of them seen only once. The patients had localized lung adenocarcinoma, a non-small cell subtype. The TCR was taken from a female donor with lung adenocarcinoma. The CD4 and CD8 labels of this study may be unreliable. The gene calls are TRBV5-1 and TRBJ2-3; possibly TRBD1 or TRBD2 for D (6 bases each). Sequencing used CD8+ T cells from the center of a lung tumor. CDR3 in DNA: TGCGCCAGCAGCTTGTGGGGGCGGGGAGCCACAGATACGCAGTATTTT. The encoded protein is CASSLWGRGATDTQYF.